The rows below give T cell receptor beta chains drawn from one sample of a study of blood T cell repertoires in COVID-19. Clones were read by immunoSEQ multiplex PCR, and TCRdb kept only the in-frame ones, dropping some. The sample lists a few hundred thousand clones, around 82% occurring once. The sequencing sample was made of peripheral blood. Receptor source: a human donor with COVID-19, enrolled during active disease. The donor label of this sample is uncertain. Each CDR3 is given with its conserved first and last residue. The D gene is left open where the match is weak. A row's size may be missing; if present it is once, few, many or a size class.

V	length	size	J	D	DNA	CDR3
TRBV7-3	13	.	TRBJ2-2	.	TGTGCCAGCAGCTTTACAGCGGCCGGGGAGCTGTTTTTT	CASSFTAAGELFF
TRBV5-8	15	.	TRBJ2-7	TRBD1	TGTGCCAGCAGAACTGGACAGGGGGCTGACGGCGAGCAGTACTTC	CASRTGQGADGEQYF
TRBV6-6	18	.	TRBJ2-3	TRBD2	TGTGCCAGCAGTCCTGCCCATAGCGGGAGCAGCGGCACAGATACGCAGTATTTT	CASSPAHSGSSGTDTQYF
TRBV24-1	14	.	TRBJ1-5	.	TGTGCCACCAGTGATTCCAGGGGAGATCAGCCCCAGCATTTT	CATSDSRGDQPQHF
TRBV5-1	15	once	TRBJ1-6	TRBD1	TGCGCCAGCAGCTTGGCCGGCAGGGGGCGGTCACCCCTCCACTTT	CASSLAGRGRSPLHF
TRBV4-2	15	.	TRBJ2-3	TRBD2	TGTGCCAGCAGCTCGGGACTAGGGGCAACAGATACGCAGTATTTT	CASSSGLGATDTQYF
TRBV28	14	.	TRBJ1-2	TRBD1	TGTGCCAGCAGTCGGGACAGTTCCTACTATGGCTACACCTTC	CASSRDSSYYGYTF
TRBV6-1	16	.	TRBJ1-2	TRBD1	TGTGCCAGCAGTGAGTTACCGGGACAGGGGGCGAGGGGCTACACCTTC	CASSELPGQGARGYTF
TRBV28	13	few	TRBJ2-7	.	TGTGCCAGCACCGGTCGGGTGAACTACGAGCAGTACTTC	CASTGRVNYEQYF
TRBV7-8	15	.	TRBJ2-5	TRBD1	TGTGCCAGCATCATGACAGGGGGCTCTTCAGAGACCCAGTACTTC	CASIMTGGSSETQYF
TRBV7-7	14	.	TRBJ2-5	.	TGTGCTAGCAGCTTAGGGGGAGACGGGGAGACCCAGTACTTC	CASSLGGDGETQYF
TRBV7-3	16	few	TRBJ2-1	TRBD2	TGTGCCAGCAGCCCGATAATGACTAGCGGGAGGAATGAGCAGTTCTTC	CASSPIMTSGRNEQFF
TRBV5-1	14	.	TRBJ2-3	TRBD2	TGCGCCAGCAGACCTAGCGGGACCCCAGATACGCAGTATTTT	CASRPSGTPDTQYF
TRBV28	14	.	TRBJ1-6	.	TGTGCCAGCAGTTTCCGGGGAAATAATTCACCCCTCCACTTT	CASSFRGNNSPLHF
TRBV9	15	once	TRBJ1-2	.	TGTGCCAGCAGCGTAGGGCCGGGGGCTAACTATGGCTACACCTTC	CASSVGPGANYGYTF
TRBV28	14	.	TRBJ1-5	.	TGTGCCAGCAGCTTACTGGGCTATTATCAGCCCCAGCATTTT	CASSLLGYYQPQHF
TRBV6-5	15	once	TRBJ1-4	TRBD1	TGTGCCAGCAGTTACCTACAGGGGGCGCGGGAAAAACTGTTTTTT	CASSYLQGAREKLFF
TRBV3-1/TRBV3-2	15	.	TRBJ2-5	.	TGTGCCAGCAGCCAAGATGCCGTTTCCCGGGGGACCCAGTACTTC	CASSQDAVSRGTQYF
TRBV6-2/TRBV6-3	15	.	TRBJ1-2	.	TGTGCCAGCAGTACCGAGGAGGGAGGCATTCGTGGCTACACCTTC	CASSTEEGGIRGYTF
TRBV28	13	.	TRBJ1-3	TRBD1	TGTGCCACCCTAGACAGGGTACAAGACACCATATATTTT	CATLDRVQDTIYF
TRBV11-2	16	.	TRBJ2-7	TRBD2	TGTGCCAGCAGCTTACTAGCTAGCGGGGACTCCTACGAGCAGTACTTC	CASSLLASGDSYEQYF
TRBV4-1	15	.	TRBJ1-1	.	TGCGCCAGCAGCCAAGACGAGGGAGCCAGGACTGAAGCTTTCTTT	CASSQDEGARTEAFF
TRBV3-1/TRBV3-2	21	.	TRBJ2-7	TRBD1	TGTGCCAGCAGCCAAGATCAAGGTGTGGGACAGGGACGTTATCGTTCCTACGAGCAGTACTTC	CASSQDQGVGQGRYRSYEQYF
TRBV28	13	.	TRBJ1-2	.	TGTGCCAGCAGTTTACCACAGGGCGATGGCTACACCTTC	CASSLPQGDGYTF
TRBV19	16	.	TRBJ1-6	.	TGTGCCAGTAGTATGGGGCCAGGCCTGAGCAATTCACCCCTCCACTTT	CASSMGPGLSNSPLHF
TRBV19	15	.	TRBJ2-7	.	TGTGCCAGTAGTATGGGTGGACAGACACTCTACGAGCAGTACTTC	CASSMGGQTLYEQYF
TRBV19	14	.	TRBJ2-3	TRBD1	TGTGCCAGTAATAGGGGACAGCGCACAGATACGCAGTATTTT	CASNRGQRTDTQYF